This T cell receptor beta chain was sequenced during a study of blood T cell repertoires in COVID-19. Study context: In Cohort 3, a recovered donor had either two negative PCRs, clearance, or symptom resolution. Samples representing acute and convalescent COVID-19 were sourced from the United States, Italy and Spain. T cells, B-cell-depleted T cells, or PBMCs supplied cDNA or gDNA.

In the authors' workflow: Counts of nucleated cells, estimated from reference gene primer amplification, were obtained. Assay: immunoSEQ multiplex PCR; the TCRdb copy retains only in-frame clones and omits some. V and J calls and clone size are given by that table; D and trimming were obtained from the DNA. The sample holds over 130,000 clones, about 80% seen once. The origin of this receptor is a man in his fifties in a cohort exposed to, infected with or recovered from COVID-19 (not recorded which). Sequencing was performed on PBMCs or T cells enriched from blood (not recorded which).

The CDR3 DNA reads TGTGCCACCAGCAGAGATGGCAGCGGGAGGGGCACAGATACGCAGTATTTT. It yields the protein CATSRDGSGRGTDTQYF. V usage is TRBV15 and J usage is TRBJ2-3; 10 positions agree with TRBD2. The V segment lost 0 bases and the J segment 1 base; nucleotides outside the gene matches: 4. This CDR3 has 17 amino acids. Germline CDR1 reads LNHNV; CDR2 reads YYDKDF (reference sequence).